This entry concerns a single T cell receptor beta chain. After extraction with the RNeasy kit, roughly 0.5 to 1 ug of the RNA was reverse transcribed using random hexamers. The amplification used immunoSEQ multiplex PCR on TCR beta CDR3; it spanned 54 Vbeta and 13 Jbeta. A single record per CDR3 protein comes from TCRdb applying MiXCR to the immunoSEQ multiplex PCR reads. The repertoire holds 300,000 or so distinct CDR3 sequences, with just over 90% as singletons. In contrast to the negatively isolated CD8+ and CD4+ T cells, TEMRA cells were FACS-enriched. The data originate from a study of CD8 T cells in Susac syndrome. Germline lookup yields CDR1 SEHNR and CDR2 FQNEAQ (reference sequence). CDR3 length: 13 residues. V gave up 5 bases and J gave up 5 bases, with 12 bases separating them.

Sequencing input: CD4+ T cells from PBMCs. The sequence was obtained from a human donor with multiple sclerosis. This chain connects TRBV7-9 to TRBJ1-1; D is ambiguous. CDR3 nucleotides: TGTGCCAGCAGCCAAAACCGGGCGACTGAAGCTTTCTTT. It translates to CASSQNRATEAFF. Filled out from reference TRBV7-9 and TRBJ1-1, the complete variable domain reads DTGVSQNPRHKITKRGQNVTFRCDPISEHNRLYWYRQTLGQGPEFLTYFQNEAQLEKSRLLSDRFSAERPKGSFSTLEIQRTEQGDSAMYLCASSQNRATEAFFGQGTRLTVV.